Below, 21 T cell receptor beta chains from the same sample are listed, as sequenced in a study of T cell repertoires in cytomegalovirus infection. TCRdb analysed the reads with MiXCR anew, one entry per CDR3 protein. Of 250,000 to 300,000 distinct CDR3 sequences in the sample, 17% were seen once. Material: CD8+ T cells from PBMCs. The receptors were gathered from a human donor in good health (CMV status not recorded). Some clones in this sample may be carry-over from other donors' samples.

This clonotype was picked up many times. Compared with germline, one end of the junction differs, possibly owing to a read error. The chain links TRBV7-7 to TRBJ2-2; 7 bases are a match to TRBD1. CDR1 and CDR2 from the germline V gene are SSHAT and FNYEAQ (reference sequence). The CDR3 runs to 16 residues. CDR3 nucleotides: TGTGCTAGCAGCTCAAGGGACAGCGGAAACACCGGGGAGCTGTTTTTT. Translation: CASSSRDSGNTGELFF.

In its sample, this clonotype was seen a few times. The V call is TRBV27, the J call TRBJ1-1, with D hard to call. There are 14 residues in the CDR3. Germline values: CDR1 MNHEY, CDR2 SMNVEV (reference sequence). Trimming removed 3 bases at V and 11 bases at J, with 19 bases between. The CDR3 here is CASSFLSDSEVAFF. The CDR3 DNA reads TGTGCCAGCAGTTTCCTATCGGACTCGGAAGTGGCTTTCTTT.

This clonotype was seen only a few times. V gene TRBV28 combines with J gene TRBJ1-5; 8 bases are shared with TRBD1. Looked up from germline, CDR1 is MDHEN and CDR2 is SYDVKM. V trimming: 4 bases; J trimming: 3 bases; junction bases outside the gene matches: 11. This CDR3 is 17 amino acids long. CDR3 DNA: TGTGCCAGCAGTTACCCCTCGGGACAGGCCAACAATCAGCCCCAGCATTTT. Its translation is CASSYPSGQANNQPQHF.

Only a few counts were recorded for this clonotype. The J gene is TRBJ1-2, the V gene TRBV5-1; D possibly corresponds to TRBD1 (5 bases). V was clipped by 3 bases and J by 0 bases, with 18 bases between them. The CDR3 totals 17 residues. Germline V gene lookup returns CDR1 SGHRS and CDR2 YFSETQ. The DNA for the CDR3 is TGCGCCAGCAGCTCGCTCGAGGGGCTAGGCTCTAACTATGGCTACACCTTC. It translates to CASSSLEGLGSNYGYTF.

This sequence joins TRBV12-3 or TRBV12-4 and TRBJ2-3, with 8 bases that match TRBD2. The ends lost 7 bases at V and 3 bases at J; junction bases unmatched: 24. The CDR3 is 20 amino acids. CDR3 region: CASITAGGLAGLGETDTQYF. CDR3 DNA sequence: TGTGCCAGCATCACGGCCGGAGGTCTAGCGGGTCTGGGGGAAACAGATACGCAGTATTTT.

The chain uses TRBV20-1 and TRBJ2-1; the D is unclear. This CDR3 spans 13 amino acids. Trimming cost V 8 bases and J 2 bases, with 13 bases left between them. Germline CDR1 reads DFQATT; CDR2 reads SNEGSKA (reference sequence). CDR3 bases: TGCAGTTTTGATCGGGCTACCTACAATGAGCAGTTCTTC. This encodes CSFDRATYNEQFF.

This clonotype was picked up a small number of times. The V call is TRBV7-9, the J call TRBJ2-1; 7 nucleotides match TRBD2. Trimming removed 8 bases from V and 3 bases from J; junction bases left unmatched: 7. Germline CDR1 SEHNR, CDR2 FQNEAQ (reference sequence). The CDR3 is made up of 14 amino acids. The CDR3 coding sequence is TGTGCCAGCGGGGACGGGACTATCTACAATGAGCAGTTCTTC. Its protein is CASGDGTIYNEQFF.

There are many counts of this clonotype. At one end, the junction sequence differs from germline, possibly due to a read error. This chain links TRBV7-7 with TRBJ2-3; TRBD2 aligns across 11 bases. The CDR3 contains 15 residues. CDR1 SSHAT and CDR2 FNYEAQ come from the germline V gene (reference sequence). The DNA for the CDR3 is TGTGCTAGCAGCGTGACTAGCGGGGCAACAGATACGCAGTATTTT. Translating gives CASSVTSGATDTQYF.

This clonotype has more than one count but fewer than ten. This chain connects TRBV15 to TRBJ2-1; D is unclear. Trimming shortened V by 4 bases and J by 1 base, and 11 bases separated the two germline ends. The CDR3 spans 15 residues. The V gene's germline CDR1 is LNHNV and CDR2 YYDKDF (reference sequence). CDR3 bases: TGTGCCACCAGCATAGGCCGAGAGTCCTACAATGAGCAGTTCTTC. It translates to CATSIGRESYNEQFF.

The chain employs TRBV5-4 and TRBJ2-5; D may be TRBD2 (6 bases). CDR1 is SGHNT and CDR2 is YYREEE in the germline V gene (reference sequence). Trimming stripped 1 base from V and 2 bases from J, with 9 bases between. The CDR3 sequence is 14 residues long. In DNA, the CDR3 is TGTGCCAGCAGCTTGCCCGCGGGACAAGAGACCCAGTACTTC. It codes for CASSLPAGQETQYF.

This clonotype was detected ten times or more. J is TRBJ2-3 and V is TRBV4-2; 9 bases match TRBD1. There are 20 residues in the CDR3. Germline values: CDR1 LGHNA, CDR2 YNFKEQ. V lost 0 bases, J lost 3 bases, and 16 bases stayed unmatched. CDR3 nucleotides: TGTGCCAGCAGCCAAGATTTCGGTACCGGGACAGGGTCAACAACAGATACGCAGTATTTT. It yields the protein CASSQDFGTGTGSTTDTQYF.

This clonotype was observed many times. The rearrangement links TRBV12-3 or TRBV12-4 to TRBJ2-1, with TRBD1 matching over 9 bases. The CDR3 contains 15 residues. The trim removed 1 base at V and 7 bases at J, leaving 5 bases unmatched. DNA for the CDR3: TGTGCCAGCAGTTTAGGGGGACAGGGTGGAAATGAGCAGTTCTTC. Translation: CASSLGGQGGNEQFF.

The genes are TRBV28 and TRBJ2-7, with D maybe TRBD1 (6 bases). Germline V lookup: CDR1 MDHEN, CDR2 SYDVKM. V gave up 6 bases and J gave up 2 bases, with 17 bases separating them. CDR3 length: 15 amino acids. The CDR3 spells CASRPTGYPPYEQYF. CDR3 sequence (DNA): TGTGCCAGCAGGCCTACAGGGTACCCCCCCTACGAGCAGTACTTC.

This clonotype has only a few counts. The DNA for the CDR3 is TGTGCCAGCAGTTTCACCCCGGACGAGCAGTACTTC. It specifies CASSFTPDEQYF. The chain joins TRBV6-2 or TRBV6-3 to TRBJ2-7; D is unclear. Germline values: CDR1 MNHEY, CDR2 SVGEGT. CDR3 size: 12 residues. With 4 bases removed from V and 5 bases from J, the gap between germline ends came to 9 bases.

The rearrangement uses TRBV2 and TRBJ2-5; D is uncertain. This CDR3 contains 10 residues. The ends were cut back, 7 bases at V and 5 bases at J, with 5 bases in the middle. CDR1 is SNHLY and CDR2 is FYNNEI in the germline V gene. In DNA, the CDR3 is TGTGCCAGCATCTCCGAGACCCAGTACTTC. It is translated as CASISETQYF.

This clonotype was seen a few times. The chain has TRBV29-1 and TRBJ2-1, with D possibly being TRBD1 (6 bases). The CDR3 loop spans 10 amino acids. The V and J ends lost 6 bases and 6 bases respectively, with 6 bases between them. Germline assignment: CDR1 SQVTM and CDR2 ANQGSEA. CDR3 region: CSVGGNEQFF. CDR3 bases: TGCAGCGTAGGGGGCAATGAGCAGTTCTTC.

This clonotype was recorded a few times. The gene calls are TRBV19 and TRBJ2-1; a weak D match, TRBD1 (6 bases). V lost 2 bases, J lost 4 bases, and 12 bases lay in between. The CDR3 spans 15 residues. Per the germline V gene, CDR1 is LNHDA and CDR2 is SQIVND (reference sequence). CDR3 in amino acids: CASSITGGLYNEQFF. CDR3 DNA sequence: TGTGCCAGTAGTATAACTGGGGGCCTTTACAATGAGCAGTTCTTC.

This clonotype was recorded a few times. The chain combines TRBV28 with TRBJ2-7; 7 bases map to TRBD1. The CDR3 is made up of 13 amino acids. Losses at the gene ends were 5 bases for V and 3 bases for J; bases not matched to a gene: 4. Germline assignment: CDR1 MDHEN and CDR2 SYDVKM. The CDR3 is CASSRQGNYEQYF. Here the CDR3 DNA reads TGTGCCAGCAGTCGACAGGGTAACTACGAGCAGTACTTC. Together with reference TRBV28 and TRBJ2-7, the CDR3 gives the full variable domain: DVKVTQSSRYLVKRTGEKVFLECVQDMDHENMFWYRQDPGLGLRLIYFSYDVKMKEKGDIPEGYSVSREKKERFSLILESASTNQTSMYLCASSRQGNYEQYFGPGTRLTVT.

This clonotype was recorded at least ten times. The chain joins TRBV7-6 to TRBJ2-1, with 7 bases aligning to TRBD2. Losses at the gene ends were 5 bases for V and 4 bases for J; bases not matched to a gene: 8. The CDR3 covers 15 residues. From germline, CDR1 is SGHVS and CDR2 FNYEAQ. CDR3 amino acids: CASSLGTKMYNEQFF. The CDR3 nucleotides are TGTGCCAGCAGCCTCGGGACTAAGATGTACAATGAGCAGTTCTTC.

The chain recombines TRBV5-4 with TRBJ1-2; D is undetermined. The CDR3 has 11 residues. Looked up from germline, CDR1 is SGHNT and CDR2 is YYREEE (reference sequence). Trimming removed 6 bases at V and 8 bases at J, with 11 bases between. In DNA, the CDR3 is TGTGCCAGCACCACGGGGTGGGGCTACACCTTC. Translating it yields CASTTGWGYTF.

On this clonotype: A much larger clone lies one base from this, so it may be a read error. The V gene is TRBV19, the J gene TRBJ2-3; possibly TRBD1 for D (6 bases). This CDR3 contains 10 residues. The germline gives CDR1 LNHDA, CDR2 SQIVND (reference sequence). The V gene lost 9 bases and the J gene lost 6 bases, with 7 bases spanning the gap. The CDR3, as DNA: TGTGCCAGCCAGGGGGATACGCAGTATTTT. This translates into CASQGDTQYF.